A selection of T cell receptor beta chains follows, all from one sample in a study of response to subunit inactivated influenza vaccine. One entry per CDR3 protein results from TCRdb running MiXCR on the RT-PCR reads. The sample has approximately 490,000 distinct CDR3 sequences, roughly 7.6% seen once. Sequences were derived from PBMCs from blood, sampled roughly 24 months after vaccination. These receptor sequences come from a man aged 50 to 69 who received an inactivated influenza vaccine. CDR3s include the opening cysteine and the closing phenylalanine or tryptophan. A D gene is named only where the DNA matches it firmly. Size tells how often a clone was seen (once, few, many) or the class of an expanded clone, and some rows leave it out.

length,V,J,D,size,DNA,CDR3
17,TRBV7-2,TRBJ2-1,.,few,TGTGCCAGCAGCTTAGTGGCGTTTGCGGGGAACTACAATGAGCAGTTCTTC,CASSLVAFAGNYNEQFF
14,TRBV20-1,TRBJ2-7,.,few,TGCAGTGCCCTCTCTCAGGACTATTCCTACGAGCAGTACTTC,CSALSQDYSYEQYF
14,TRBV20-1,TRBJ1-5,.,many,TGCAGTGCTAGGACCTTACGGGGTGATCAGCCCCAGCATTTT,CSARTLRGDQPQHF
15,TRBV20-1,TRBJ2-1,.,many,TGCAGTGCTAGAGGGGCTAGAGGGCCCTACAATGAGCAGTTCTTC,CSARGARGPYNEQFF
15,TRBV20-1,TRBJ2-5,TRBD2,many,TGCAGTGCCTATAGATTAGGACTAGTACAAGAGACCCAGTACTTC,CSAYRLGLVQETQYF
14,TRBV28,TRBJ2-2,.,many,TGTGCCAGCAGTACCACAGGGAACACCGGGGAGCTGTTTTTT,CASSTTGNTGELFF
15,TRBV7-9,TRBJ2-1,TRBD2,once,TGTGCCAGCAGCTTACCGGGACTAGCGGCCAATGAGCAGTTCTTC,CASSLPGLAANEQFF
10,TRBV20-1,TRBJ2-1,.,few,TGCAGTGCTATACACAATGAGCAGTTCTTC,CSAIHNEQFF
14,TRBV20-1,TRBJ2-3,.,many,TGCAGTGCTAGAACCCAGCGCGGGTCTCATACGCAGTATTTT,CSARTQRGSHTQYF
16,TRBV6-4,TRBJ2-1,TRBD2,.,TGTGCCAGCAGTTTCGGGGGGACTGCCCTGCAGGGTGAGCAGTTCTTC,CASSFGGTALQGEQFF
16,TRBV6-1,TRBJ1-1,.,.,TGTGCCAGTCTTGAAAAATTCTCCGGGGAGAGAACTGAAGCTTTCTTT,CASLEKFSGERTEAFF
14,TRBV25-1,TRBJ1-1,.,few,TGTGCCAGCAGCCCCCGAGCCACGAACACTGAAGCTTTCTTT,CASSPRATNTEAFF
14,TRBV24-1,TRBJ2-1,TRBD2,many,TGTGCCACCAGTGAAACGGGGGGGCCGAATGAGCAGTTCTTC,CATSETGGPNEQFF
17,TRBV12-3/TRBV12-4,TRBJ1-6,TRBD1,few,TGTGCCAGCAGTTTAGCGCCGGGACAGTACTATAATTCACCCCTCCACTTT,CASSLAPGQYYNSPLHF
19,TRBV24-1,TRBJ2-6,.,few,TGTGCCACCAGTGACCCGTCCGGGACGGGGACCTCTGGGGCCAACGTCCTGACTTTC,CATSDPSGTGTSGANVLTF
11,TRBV2,TRBJ1-1,.,.,TGTGCCAGCAGTATTCAGAGATTCTCTTTCTTT,CASSIQRFSFF
13,TRBV7-2,TRBJ1-6,.,many,TGTGCCAGCAGCTTACGTAGCAATTCACCCCTCCACTTT,CASSLRSNSPLHF
14,TRBV20-1,TRBJ2-3,.,.,TGCAGTGCTAGGATGGCAGGAGTCACAGATACGCAGTATTTT,CSARMAGVTDTQYF
14,TRBV5-1,TRBJ2-7,.,.,TGCGCCAGCAGCTTGGACCCCAGGGATTACGAGCAGTACTTC,CASSLDPRDYEQYF
16,TRBV4-2,TRBJ2-7,TRBD1,.,TGTGCCAGCAGCCAAGTGGGTGGACAGGGGGCCCTAGAGCAGTACTTC,CASSQVGGQGALEQYF
13,TRBV28,TRBJ2-7,.,few,TGTGCCATCCACGGAGGCAGACCCTACGAGCAGTACTTC,CAIHGGRPYEQYF
16,TRBV6-2/TRBV6-3,TRBJ1-5,.,many,TGTGCCAGCAGTGACGCGGGTGAGGAAGGCAATCAGCCCCAGCATTTT,CASSDAGEEGNQPQHF